The subject of this entry is one TCR beta chain. Its ends do not fully match the called genes, so a read error is possible. A J-beta primer mix and a sample-barcoded 5' primer were used in a second PCR of about 7 to 12 cycles. MiXCR, applied by TCRdb to the 5' RACE reads, yields one record per CDR3 protein. The data contain hundreds of thousands of distinct CDR3 sequences, about 55% of them seen just once; the ten biggest clones take up approximately 40%. This specimen comes from a study of blood T cells in healthy people across ages. This sequence originates from a man older than 75 in good health. The specimen was blood.

The CDR3 loop reads CAISVKGAGEQYF. For the CDR3, the DNA is TGTGCCATCAGCGTAAAGGGGGCTGGCGAGCAGTACTTC. This chain uses TRBV7-7 with TRBJ2-4; 7 bases agree with TRBD1. The better agreement between TRBJ2-7 and the DNA end casts doubt on the J call. Per the germline V gene, CDR1 is SSHAT and CDR2 is FNYEAQ (reference sequence). The CDR3 runs to 13 residues.